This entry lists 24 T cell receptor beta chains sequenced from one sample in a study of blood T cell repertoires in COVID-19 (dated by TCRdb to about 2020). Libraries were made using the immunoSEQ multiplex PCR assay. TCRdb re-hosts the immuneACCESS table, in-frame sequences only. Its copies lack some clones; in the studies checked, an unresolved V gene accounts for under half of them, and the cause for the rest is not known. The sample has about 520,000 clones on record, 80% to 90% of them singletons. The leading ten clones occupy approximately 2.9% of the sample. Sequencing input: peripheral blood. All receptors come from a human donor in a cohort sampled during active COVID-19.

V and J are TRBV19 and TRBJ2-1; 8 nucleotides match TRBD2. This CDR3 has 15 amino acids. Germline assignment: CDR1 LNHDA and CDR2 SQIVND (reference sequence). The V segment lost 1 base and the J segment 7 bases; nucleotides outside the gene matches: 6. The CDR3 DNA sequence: TGTGCCAGTAGTATAGCGACTAGCGAAAGGAATGAGCAGTTCTTC. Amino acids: CASSIATSERNEQFF.

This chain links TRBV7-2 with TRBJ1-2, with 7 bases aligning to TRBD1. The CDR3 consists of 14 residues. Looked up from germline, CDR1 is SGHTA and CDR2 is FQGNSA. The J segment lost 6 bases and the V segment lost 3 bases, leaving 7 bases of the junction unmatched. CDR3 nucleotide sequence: TGTGCCAGCAGCTTTGATCGACAGGGCGATGGCTACACCTTC. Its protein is CASSFDRQGDGYTF. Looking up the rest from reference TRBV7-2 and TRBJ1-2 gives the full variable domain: GAGVSQSPSNKVTEKGKDVELRCDPISGHTALYWYRQSLGQGLEFLIYFQGNSAPDKSGLPSDRFSAERTGGSVSTLTIQRTQQEDSAVYLCASSFDRQGDGYTFGSGTRLTVV.

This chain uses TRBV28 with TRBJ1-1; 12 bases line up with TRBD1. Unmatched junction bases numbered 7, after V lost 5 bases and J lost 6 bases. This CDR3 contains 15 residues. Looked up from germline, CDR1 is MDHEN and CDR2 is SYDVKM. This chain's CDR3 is CASSLPGQGAAEAFF. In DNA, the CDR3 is TGTGCCAGCAGTCTTCCGGGACAGGGGGCCGCTGAAGCTTTCTTT. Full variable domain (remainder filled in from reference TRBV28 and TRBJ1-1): DVKVTQSSRYLVKRTGEKVFLECVQDMDHENMFWYRQDPGLGLRLIYFSYDVKMKEKGDIPEGYSVSREKKERFSLILESASTNQTSMYLCASSLPGQGAAEAFFGQGTRLTVV.

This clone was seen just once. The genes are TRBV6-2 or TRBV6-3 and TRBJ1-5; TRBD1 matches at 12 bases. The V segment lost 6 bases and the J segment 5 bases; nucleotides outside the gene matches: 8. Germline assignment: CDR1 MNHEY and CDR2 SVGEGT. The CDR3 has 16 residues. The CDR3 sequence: CASSHKGQGAHQPQHF. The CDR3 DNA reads TGTGCCAGCAGCCACAAGGGACAGGGGGCCCATCAGCCCCAGCATTTT.

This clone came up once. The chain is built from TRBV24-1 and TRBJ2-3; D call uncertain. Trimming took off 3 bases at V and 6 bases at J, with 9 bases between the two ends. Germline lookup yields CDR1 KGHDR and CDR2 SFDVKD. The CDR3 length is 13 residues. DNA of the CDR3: TGTGCCACCAGTGATCAATTCGGGGATACGCAGTATTTT. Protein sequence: CATSDQFGDTQYF.

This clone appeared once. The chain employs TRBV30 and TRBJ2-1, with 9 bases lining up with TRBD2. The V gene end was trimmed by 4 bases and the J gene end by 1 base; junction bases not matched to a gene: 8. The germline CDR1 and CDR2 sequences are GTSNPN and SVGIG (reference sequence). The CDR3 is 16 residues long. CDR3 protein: CAWTTPSGKSYNEQFF. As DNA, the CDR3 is TGTGCCTGGACTACCCCTAGCGGGAAATCCTACAATGAGCAGTTCTTC.

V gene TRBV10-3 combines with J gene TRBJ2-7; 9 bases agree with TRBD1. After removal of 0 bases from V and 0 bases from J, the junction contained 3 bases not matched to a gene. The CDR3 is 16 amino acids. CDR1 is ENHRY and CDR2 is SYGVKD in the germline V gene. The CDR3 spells CAISESDRGNSYEQYF. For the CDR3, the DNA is TGTGCCATCAGTGAGTCAGACAGGGGGAACTCCTACGAGCAGTACTTC.

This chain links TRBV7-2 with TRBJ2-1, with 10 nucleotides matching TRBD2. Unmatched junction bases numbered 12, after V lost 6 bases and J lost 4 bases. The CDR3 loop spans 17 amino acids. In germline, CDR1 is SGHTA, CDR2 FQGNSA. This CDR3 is CASRIEGTSGVYNEQFF. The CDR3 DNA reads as TGTGCCAGCAGAATTGAGGGTACTAGCGGGGTTTACAATGAGCAGTTCTTC.

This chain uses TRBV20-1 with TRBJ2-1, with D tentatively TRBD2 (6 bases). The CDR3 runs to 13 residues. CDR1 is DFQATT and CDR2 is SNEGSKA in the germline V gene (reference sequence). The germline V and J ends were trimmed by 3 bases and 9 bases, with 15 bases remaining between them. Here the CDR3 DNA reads TGCAGTGCTAGTGTGACGGGAGTAGGTGAGCAGTTCTTC. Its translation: CSASVTGVGEQFF.

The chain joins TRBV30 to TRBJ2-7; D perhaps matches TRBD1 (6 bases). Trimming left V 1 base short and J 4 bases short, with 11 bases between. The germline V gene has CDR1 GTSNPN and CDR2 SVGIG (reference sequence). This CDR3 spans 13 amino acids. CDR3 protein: CAWSEDRSYEQYF. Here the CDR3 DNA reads TGTGCCTGGAGTGAGGACAGATCTTACGAGCAGTACTTC.

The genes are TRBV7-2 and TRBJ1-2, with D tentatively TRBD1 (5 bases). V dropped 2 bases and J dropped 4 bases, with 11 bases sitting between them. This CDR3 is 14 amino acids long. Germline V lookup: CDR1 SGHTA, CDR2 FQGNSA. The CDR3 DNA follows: TGTGCCAGCAGCTTATCTCAGGGAACCTATGGCTACACCTTC. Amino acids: CASSLSQGTYGYTF.

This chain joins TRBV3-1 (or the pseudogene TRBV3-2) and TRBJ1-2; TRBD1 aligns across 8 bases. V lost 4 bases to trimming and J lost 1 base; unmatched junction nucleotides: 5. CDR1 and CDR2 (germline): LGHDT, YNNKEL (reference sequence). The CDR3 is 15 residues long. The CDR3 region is CASSPRDRLNYGYTF. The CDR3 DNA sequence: TGTGCCAGCAGCCCCCGGGACAGGCTTAACTATGGCTACACCTTC.

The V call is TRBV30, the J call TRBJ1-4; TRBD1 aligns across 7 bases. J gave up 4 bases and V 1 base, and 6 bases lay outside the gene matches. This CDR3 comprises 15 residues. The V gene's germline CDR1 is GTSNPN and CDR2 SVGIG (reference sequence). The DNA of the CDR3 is TGTGCCTGGAGTGGGAAGGGGGCGGGTAATGAAAAACTGTTTTTT. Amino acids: CAWSGKGAGNEKLFF.

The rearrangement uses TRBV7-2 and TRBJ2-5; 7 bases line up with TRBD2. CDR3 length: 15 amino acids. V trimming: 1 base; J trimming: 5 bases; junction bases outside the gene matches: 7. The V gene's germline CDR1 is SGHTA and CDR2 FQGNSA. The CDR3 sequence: CASSLVAGDWETQYF. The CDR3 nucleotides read TGTGCCAGCAGCTTAGTCGCGGGAGATTGGGAGACCCAGTACTTC.

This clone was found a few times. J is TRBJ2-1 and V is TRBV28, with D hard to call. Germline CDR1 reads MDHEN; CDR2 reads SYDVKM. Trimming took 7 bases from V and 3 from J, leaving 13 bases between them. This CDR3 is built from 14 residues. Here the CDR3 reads CASTFRQDYNEQFF. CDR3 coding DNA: TGTGCCAGCACATTTAGGCAGGACTACAATGAGCAGTTCTTC.

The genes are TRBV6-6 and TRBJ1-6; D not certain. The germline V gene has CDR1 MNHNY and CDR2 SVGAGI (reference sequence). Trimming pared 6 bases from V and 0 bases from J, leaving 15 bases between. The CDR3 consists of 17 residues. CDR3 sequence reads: CASSRMSKSSYNSPLHF. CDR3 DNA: TGTGCCAGCAGCCGAATGAGTAAGAGCTCCTATAATTCACCCCTCCACTTT.

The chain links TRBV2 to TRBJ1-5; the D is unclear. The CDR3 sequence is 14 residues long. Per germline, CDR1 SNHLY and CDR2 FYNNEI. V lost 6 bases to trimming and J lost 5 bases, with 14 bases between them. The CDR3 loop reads CASSKPREDQPQHF. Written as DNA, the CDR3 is TGTGCCAGCAGCAAACCCCGGGAGGATCAGCCCCAGCATTTT.

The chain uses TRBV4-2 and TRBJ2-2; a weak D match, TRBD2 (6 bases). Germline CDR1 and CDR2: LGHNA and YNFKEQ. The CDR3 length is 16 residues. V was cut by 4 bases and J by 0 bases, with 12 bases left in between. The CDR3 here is CASSPRGDANTGELFF. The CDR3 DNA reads TGTGCCAGCAGCCCCCGCGGGGACGCGAACACCGGGGAGCTGTTTTTT.

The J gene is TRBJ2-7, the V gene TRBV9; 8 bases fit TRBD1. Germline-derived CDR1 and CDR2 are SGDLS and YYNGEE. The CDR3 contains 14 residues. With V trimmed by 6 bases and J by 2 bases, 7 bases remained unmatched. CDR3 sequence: CASTADRAPYEQYF. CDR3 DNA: TGTGCCAGCACCGCGGACAGGGCACCCTACGAGCAGTACTTC.

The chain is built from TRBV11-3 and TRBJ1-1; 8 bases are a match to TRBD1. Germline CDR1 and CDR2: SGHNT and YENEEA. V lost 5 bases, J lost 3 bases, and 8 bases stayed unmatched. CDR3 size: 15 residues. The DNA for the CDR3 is TGTGCCAGCAGCCGGCAGGGGGCGGATGACACTGAAGCTTTCTTT. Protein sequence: CASSRQGADDTEAFF.

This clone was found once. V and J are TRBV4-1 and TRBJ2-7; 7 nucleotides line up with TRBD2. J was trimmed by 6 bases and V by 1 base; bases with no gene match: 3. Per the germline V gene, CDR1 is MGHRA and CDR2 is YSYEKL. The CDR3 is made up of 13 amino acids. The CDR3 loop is CASSQVAGVEQYF. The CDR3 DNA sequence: TGCGCCAGCAGCCAAGTTGCGGGAGTCGAGCAGTACTTC.

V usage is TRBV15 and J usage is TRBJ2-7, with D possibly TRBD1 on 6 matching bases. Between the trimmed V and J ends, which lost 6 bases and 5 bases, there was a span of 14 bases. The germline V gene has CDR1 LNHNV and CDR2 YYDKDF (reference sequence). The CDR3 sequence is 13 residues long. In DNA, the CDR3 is TGTGCCACCAGAATTACAGGGTTCGACGAGCAGTACTTC. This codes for CATRITGFDEQYF.

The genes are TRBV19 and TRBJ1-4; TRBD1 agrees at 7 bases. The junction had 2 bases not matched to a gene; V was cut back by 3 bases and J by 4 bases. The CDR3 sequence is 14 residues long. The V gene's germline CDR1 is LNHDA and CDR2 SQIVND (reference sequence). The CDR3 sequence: CASSMGQFNEKLFF. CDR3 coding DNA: TGTGCCAGTAGTATGGGACAGTTTAATGAAAAACTGTTTTTT.

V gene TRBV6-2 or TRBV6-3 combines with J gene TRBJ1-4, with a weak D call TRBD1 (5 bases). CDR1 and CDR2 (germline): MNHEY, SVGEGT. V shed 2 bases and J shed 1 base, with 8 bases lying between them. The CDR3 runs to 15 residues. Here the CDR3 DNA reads TGTGCCAGCAGTTACGGGACTGTAACTAATGAAAAACTGTTTTTT. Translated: CASSYGTVTNEKLFF.